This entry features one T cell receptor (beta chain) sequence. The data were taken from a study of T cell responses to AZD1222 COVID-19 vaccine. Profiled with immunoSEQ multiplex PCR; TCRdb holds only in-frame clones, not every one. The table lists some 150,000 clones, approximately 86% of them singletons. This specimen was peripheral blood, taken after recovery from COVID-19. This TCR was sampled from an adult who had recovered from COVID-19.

CDR3: CASSLDSYNEQFF. The DNA of the CDR3 is TGTGCCAGCAGTTTAGATTCCTACAATGAGCAGTTCTTC. V and J are TRBV27 and TRBJ2-1; D is unclear. The germline V gene encodes CDR1 MNHEY and CDR2 SMNVEV (reference sequence). The CDR3 sequence is 13 residues long. Trimming took off 2 bases at V and 1 base at J, with 3 bases between the two ends.